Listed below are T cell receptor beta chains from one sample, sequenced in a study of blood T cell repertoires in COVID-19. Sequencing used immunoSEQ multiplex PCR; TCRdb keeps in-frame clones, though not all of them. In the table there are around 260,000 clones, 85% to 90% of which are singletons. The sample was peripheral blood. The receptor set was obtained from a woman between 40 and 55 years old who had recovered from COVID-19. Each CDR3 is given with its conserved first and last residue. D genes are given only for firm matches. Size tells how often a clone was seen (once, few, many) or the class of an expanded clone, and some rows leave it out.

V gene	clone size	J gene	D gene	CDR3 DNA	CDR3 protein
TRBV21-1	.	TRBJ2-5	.	TGTGCCAGCCCTCAGACTAGCGGGGGGGCCGGGGAGACCCAGTACTTC	CASPQTSGGAGETQYF
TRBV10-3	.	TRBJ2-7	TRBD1	TGTGCCATCAGTGAGACGGGACAGTTCCCCTCCTACGAGCAGTACTTC	CAISETGQFPSYEQYF
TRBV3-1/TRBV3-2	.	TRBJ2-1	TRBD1	TGTGCCAGCAGCCAACGGAGTGGACAGGTTTGGAATGAGCAGTTCTTC	CASSQRSGQVWNEQFF
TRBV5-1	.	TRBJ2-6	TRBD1	TGCGCCAGCAGCTCCCTCATGCCGGTAGGGGGCGGCTCTGGGGCCAACGTCCTGACTTTC	CASSSLMPVGGGSGANVLTF
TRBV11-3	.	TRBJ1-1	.	TGTGCCAGCAGCTTAGAGGGCCGAATGAACACTGAAGCTTTCTTT	CASSLEGRMNTEAFF
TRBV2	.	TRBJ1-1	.	TGTGCCACCATCCTGGGGGCAGAAAAAGCTTTCTTT	CATILGAEKAFF
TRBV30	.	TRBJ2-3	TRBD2	TGTGCCTGGAGTGGCCTAGCGGGGCATATGGATACGCAGTATTTT	CAWSGLAGHMDTQYF
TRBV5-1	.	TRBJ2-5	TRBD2	TGCGCCAGCACCCCCGGGACTAGCGGGGGCGGGGAGACCCAGTACTTC	CASTPGTSGGGETQYF
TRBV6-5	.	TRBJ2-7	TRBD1	TGTGCCAGCCAACCGACAGGGTCCCCCTACGAGCAGTACTTC	CASQPTGSPYEQYF
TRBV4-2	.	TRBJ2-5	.	TGTGCCAGCAGCCAGGAGATGGGGCTCGGGGGGCGGAACCAAGAGACCCAGTACTTC	CASSQEMGLGGRNQETQYF
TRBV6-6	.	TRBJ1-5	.	TGTGCCAGCAGTTACTCGAGGAATCAGCCCCAGCATTTT	CASSYSRNQPQHF
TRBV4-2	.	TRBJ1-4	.	TGTGCCAGCAGCCAAGTCGGTCAGGGTGGGGAAAAACTGTTTTTT	CASSQVGQGGEKLFF
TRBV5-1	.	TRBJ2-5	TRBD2	TGCGCCAGCAGCTTGGCCTTGACAGCGGGGCAAGAGACCCAGTACTTC	CASSLALTAGQETQYF
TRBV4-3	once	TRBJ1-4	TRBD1	TGCGCCAGCAGCCAAGAGGCCCAGGGGGAGGCTAATGAAAAACTGTTTTTT	CASSQEAQGEANEKLFF
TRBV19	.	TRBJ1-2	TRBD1	TGTGCCAGTAACCCGGACAGGGTGCCTACTGGCTACACCTTC	CASNPDRVPTGYTF
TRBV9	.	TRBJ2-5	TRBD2	TGTGCCAGCAGCGTAGGACTAGCGGGGGAGGGAGGGGAGACCCAGTACTTC	CASSVGLAGEGGETQYF
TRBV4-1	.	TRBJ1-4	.	TGCGCCAGCAGCCAAAGCCCCTCCGAAGAAAAACTGTTTTTT	CASSQSPSEEKLFF